Sequencing of this T cell receptor (beta chain) was carried out in a study of cytomegalovirus exposure and HLA in healthy donors. Points on this clone: Its target is not known.

Germline CDR1 SGHRS, CDR2 YFSETQ. There are 12 residues in the CDR3. The V end was cut by 6 bases, the J end by 2 bases, with 9 bases between. The donors were part of the roughly 130-subject validation cohort, which stood apart from the approximately 670-subject first cohort. Study-level points and caveats: In vitro testing confirmed a few CMV-associated chains as specific for CMV antigens. The study listed roughly 150 cytomegalovirus-associated TCR beta chains. Diagnosis of cytomegalovirus status made by the classifier reportedly showed high specificity and sensitivity.

Method: immunoSEQ multiplex PCR; TCRdb's copy keeps in-frame clones and lacks some. Of 200,000 to 250,000 clones detected, approximately 80% appear once; the ten largest clones hold over 13%. The TCR originated in a woman in her twenties or thirties in good health and CMV-seropositive. This chain links TRBV5-1 with TRBJ2-7; D is unresolved. Sequencing was carried out using PBMCs. Here the CDR3 DNA reads TGCGCCAGCATTTCGGAGACCTACGAGCAGTACTTC. This encodes CASISETYEQYF. Full variable domain (rest looked up from reference TRBV5-1 and TRBJ2-7): KAGVTQTPRYLIKTRGQQVTLSCSPISGHRSVSWYQQTPGQGLQFLFEYFSETQRNKGNFPGRFSGRQFSNSRSEMNVSTLELGDSALYLCASISETYEQYFGPGTRLTVT.